These T cell receptor beta chains were read from a single sample in a study of T cells in Graves' hyperthyroidism and ophthalmopathy. TCRdb reprocessed the multiplex PCR reads via MiXCR and lists one record per CDR3 protein. The sample lists about 210,000 distinct CDR3 sequences, 17% seen once, with 50% in the top ten. The sequenced sample was blood. These receptors originate from a man between 50 and 59 years old with Graves' hyperthyroidism. CDR3s include the opening cysteine and the closing phenylalanine or tryptophan. D genes are given only for firm matches. Clone sizes are given selectively: once, few, many, or a class where the clone is expanded.

J	size	D	V	CDR3	DNA
TRBJ2-1	many	.	TRBV6-2/TRBV6-3	CASSTRPTNEQFF	TGTGCCAGCAGTACTCGCCCGACAAACGAGCAGTTCTTC
TRBJ2-7	.	TRBD2	TRBV20-1	CSAKAGVRYEQYF	TGCAGTGCTAAGGCGGGAGTACGCTACGAGCAGTACTTC
TRBJ2-1	many	.	TRBV28	CASSSYIPRLKGTFHNEQFF	TGTGCCAGCAGTTCTTATATCCCTAGGTTGAAGGGGACCTTCCACAATGAGCAGTTCTTC
TRBJ2-3	.	TRBD1	TRBV28	CATLLDRETDTQYF	TGTGCCACCTTGCTCGACAGGGAAACAGATACGCAGTATTTT
TRBJ2-3	many	TRBD2	TRBV24-1	CATSDLAGFGAYTQYF	TGTGCCACCAGTGATCTAGCGGGATTCGGGGCCTATACGCAGTATTTT
TRBJ1-1	.	.	TRBV5-5	CASSLDGRPNTEAFF	TGCGCCAGCAGCTTGGATGGCAGACCTAACACTGAAGCTTTCTTT
TRBJ2-2	.	.	TRBV6-1	CASRNSGNTGELFF	TGTGCCAGCAGAAACAGCGGGAACACCGGGGAGCTGTTTTTT
TRBJ2-1	few	TRBD2	TRBV7-8	CASSLVSLAGSFF	TGTGCCAGCAGCTTAGTTTCGCTAGCGGGATCGTTCTTC
TRBJ2-7	many	.	TRBV3-1	CASSQAHLSYEQYF	TGTGCCAGCAGCCAAGCTCACCTCTCCTACGAGCAGTACTTC
TRBJ2-5	many	.	TRBV6-6	CASSYSGAPQGETQYF	TGTGCCAGCAGTTACTCGGGGGCTCCCCAAGGGGAGACCCAGTACTTC
TRBJ2-7	.	TRBD2	TRBV5-1	CASSQKGGPYEQYF	TGCGCCAGCAGCCAAAAGGGAGGGCCCTACGAGCAGTACTTC
TRBJ1-1	many	.	TRBV6-1	CASSSTIHGREAFF	TGTGCCAGCAGTTCCACAATCCACGGCCGTGAAGCTTTCTTT
TRBJ2-1	many	TRBD1	TRBV5-1	CASSLDGQGYNEQFF	TGCGCCAGCAGCTTGGATGGACAGGGCTACAATGAGCAGTTCTTC
TRBJ1-1	many	.	TRBV18	CASRRDDDTEAFF	TGTGCCAGCCGCAGGGATGATGACACTGAAGCTTTCTTT
TRBJ1-1	many	TRBD1	TRBV28	CASSFLGGGTEAFF	TGTGCCAGCAGTTTTCTAGGGGGCGGCACTGAAGCTTTCTTT
TRBJ1-1	many	TRBD1	TRBV7-2	CASRDSLRDSLRPEAFF	TGTGCCAGCAGAGATAGTTTGCGGGACAGCCTCCGTCCTGAGGCTTTCTTT
TRBJ2-1	many	.	TRBV7-2	CASGRLNEQFF	TGTGCCAGCGGCCGGCTCAATGAGCAGTTCTTC
TRBJ2-3	many	.	TRBV5-1	CASSLHRRGTDTQYF	TGCGCCAGCAGCTTGCACAGGCGAGGAACAGATACGCAGTATTTT
TRBJ1-1	.	TRBD1	TRBV18	CASSPLGQEGGTEAFF	TGTGCCAGCTCACCTCTAGGACAGGAAGGGGGCACTGAAGCTTTCTTT
TRBJ1-2	.	TRBD1	TRBV6-4	CASSGGTGGGYTF	TGTGCCAGCAGTGGAGGAACAGGGGGCGGCTACACCTTC
TRBJ1-4	many	.	TRBV28	CASSAPGGLNEKLFF	TGTGCCAGCAGTGCCCCCGGGGGCCTTAATGAAAAACTGTTTTTT
TRBJ2-3	many	.	TRBV28	CASSPSEEGQIMGDTQYF	TGTGCCAGCAGCCCTTCGGAGGAGGGCCAGATCATGGGAGATACGCAGTATTTT
TRBJ1-5	many	.	TRBV28	CASSSGSGRQPQHF	TGTGCCAGCAGTTCAGGGTCTGGTAGACAGCCCCAGCATTTT
TRBJ2-6	few	TRBD2	TRBV5-1	CASSSGRSGANVLTF	TGCGCCAGCAGCTCCGGGAGGTCTGGGGCCAACGTCCTGACTTTC
TRBJ1-6	.	.	TRBV20-1	CSARWGSPLHF	TGCAGTGCTAGATGGGGTTCACCCCTCCACTTT
TRBJ1-5	.	.	TRBV19	CASNWATTWSNQPQHF	TGTGCCAGTAATTGGGCCACCACGTGGAGCAATCAGCCCCAGCATTTT
TRBJ2-7	many	.	TRBV7-9	CASSSRQFYEQYF	TGTGCCAGCAGCTCGAGACAATTCTACGAGCAGTACTTC
TRBJ2-1	many	.	TRBV6-2/TRBV6-3	CASSGLPAHNEQFF	TGTGCCAGCAGCGGACTACCCGCTCACAATGAGCAGTTCTTC
TRBJ2-7	many	TRBD2	TRBV20-1	CSARDWGSGSPNEQYF	TGCAGTGCTAGAGATTGGGGTAGCGGGAGTCCCAACGAGCAGTACTTC
TRBJ2-7	many	.	TRBV27	CASSFGQQYEQYF	TGTGCCAGCAGTTTTGGGCAGCAATACGAGCAGTACTTC
TRBJ2-7	many	.	TRBV7-3	CASSSGGEQYF	TGTGCCAGCAGCTCCGGGGGCGAGCAGTACTTC
TRBJ2-3	.	.	TRBV5-1	CASSRPPRADTQYF	TGCGCCAGCAGTCGCCCTCCTCGGGCAGATACGCAGTATTTT
TRBJ2-7	few	TRBD2	TRBV28	CASSLSLAATYEQYF	TGTGCCAGCAGTTTAAGTCTAGCGGCTACCTACGAGCAGTACTTC
TRBJ2-4	.	.	TRBV20-1	CSARDLQMERNIQYF	TGCAGTGCTAGAGATTTACAAATGGAACGAAACATTCAGTACTTC
TRBJ2-2	few	TRBD2	TRBV6-2/TRBV6-3	CASSQREGPGELFF	TGTGCCAGCAGCCAGCGGGAGGGCCCCGGGGAGCTGTTTTTT
TRBJ2-7	.	TRBD1	TRBV14	CASSHGTEQTYEQYF	TGTGCCAGCAGCCACGGGACAGAACAAACCTACGAGCAGTACTTC
TRBJ2-1	many	TRBD2	TRBV20-1	CSALLAGEGLRQFF	TGCAGTGCCCTCCTAGCGGGAGAGGGCTTACGGCAGTTCTTC
TRBJ2-3	many	TRBD2	TRBV28	CASSLGRGRVADTQYF	TGTGCCAGCAGTTTAGGCCGCGGGAGGGTGGCAGATACGCAGTATTTT
TRBJ2-6	few	TRBD1	TRBV4-2	CASSQPWDRESSGANVLTF	TGTGCCAGCAGCCAACCTTGGGACAGGGAGAGCTCTGGGGCCAACGTCCTGACTTTC
TRBJ1-1	many	.	TRBV27	CASSFRGSGTEAFF	TGTGCCAGCAGTTTTCGGGGGTCGGGCACTGAAGCTTTCTTT
TRBJ1-5	.	TRBD1	TRBV2	CASRKDRGNQPQHF	TGTGCCAGCAGGAAGGACAGGGGCAATCAGCCCCAGCATTTT
TRBJ2-1	.	TRBD1	TRBV6-1	CASHEGTGIFAGENNEQFF	TGTGCCAGCCATGAGGGGACAGGGATTTTCGCGGGAGAGAACAATGAGCAGTTCTTC
TRBJ2-7	many	TRBD1	TRBV20-1	CSARDRGDYEQYF	TGCAGTGCCCGGGACAGGGGGGACTACGAGCAGTACTTC
TRBJ2-1	many	.	TRBV7-9	CASSLGSSGGNEQFF	TGTGCCAGCAGCCTAGGGTCCTCTGGGGGTAATGAGCAGTTCTTC
TRBJ2-7	.	TRBD2	TRBV6-2/TRBV6-3	CASSYSRLADYEQYF	TGTGCCAGCAGTTACTCGAGACTAGCGGACTACGAGCAGTACTTC
TRBJ1-2	.	TRBD1	TRBV12-3/TRBV12-4	CASSQGQGWNYGYTF	TGTGCCAGCAGCCAGGGACAGGGATGGAACTATGGCTACACCTTC
TRBJ1-4	few	.	TRBV5-5	CASSPPTWGGNEKLFF	TGTGCCAGCAGCCCGCCGACATGGGGGGGGAATGAAAAACTGTTTTTT
TRBJ2-7	few	TRBD2	TRBV9	CASSVGLAATYEQYF	TGTGCCAGCAGCGTAGGACTAGCGGCCACCTACGAGCAGTACTTC
TRBJ2-7	few	.	TRBV5-4	CASSLVGHPSYEQYF	TGTGCCAGCAGCTTGGTGGGACATCCGTCCTACGAGCAGTACTTC
TRBJ2-7	.	.	TRBV5-6	CASSFSGTASYEQYF	TGTGCCAGCAGTTTCTCCGGTACAGCTTCCTACGAGCAGTACTTC
TRBJ2-1	many	TRBD2	TRBV3-1	CASSKGLAGGLSYNEQFF	TGTGCCAGCAGCAAGGGACTAGCGGGAGGGCTCTCCTACAATGAGCAGTTCTTC
TRBJ2-7	.	TRBD2	TRBV18	CASSPSSGRASEQYF	TGTGCCAGCTCACCATCTAGCGGGAGGGCCTCCGAGCAGTACTTC